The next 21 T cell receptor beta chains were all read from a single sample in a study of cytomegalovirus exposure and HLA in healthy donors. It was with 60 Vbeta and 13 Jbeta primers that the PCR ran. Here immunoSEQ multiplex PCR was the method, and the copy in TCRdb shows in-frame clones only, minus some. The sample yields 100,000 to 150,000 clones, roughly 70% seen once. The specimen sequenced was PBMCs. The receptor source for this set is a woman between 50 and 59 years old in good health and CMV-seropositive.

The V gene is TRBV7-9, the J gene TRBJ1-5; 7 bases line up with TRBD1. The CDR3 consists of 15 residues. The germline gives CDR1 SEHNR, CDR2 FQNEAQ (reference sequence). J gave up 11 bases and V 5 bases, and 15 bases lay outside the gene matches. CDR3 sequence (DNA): TGTGCCAGCAGCGCTGGACAGGCGTCCAAGTCGGCCCAGCATTTT. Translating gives CASSAGQASKSAQHF. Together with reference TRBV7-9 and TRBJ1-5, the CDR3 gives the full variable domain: DTGVSQNPRHKITKRGQNVTFRCDPISEHNRLYWYRQTLGQGPEFLTYFQNEAQLEKSRLLSDRFSAERPKGSFSTLEIQRTEQGDSAMYLCASSAGQASKSAQHFGDGTRLSIL.

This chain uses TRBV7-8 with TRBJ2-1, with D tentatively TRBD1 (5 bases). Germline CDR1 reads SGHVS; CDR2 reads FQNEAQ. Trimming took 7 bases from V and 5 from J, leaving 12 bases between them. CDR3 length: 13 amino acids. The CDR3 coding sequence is TGTGCCAGCAAATCAGACAGCCACAATGAGCAGTTCTTC. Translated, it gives CASKSDSHNEQFF.

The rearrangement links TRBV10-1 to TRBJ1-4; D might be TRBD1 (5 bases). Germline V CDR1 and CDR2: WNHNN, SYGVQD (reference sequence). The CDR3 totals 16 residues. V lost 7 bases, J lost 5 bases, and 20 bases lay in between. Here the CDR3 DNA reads TGCGCCAGCATAGACCAAGGGGATCCCTTAAATGAAAAACTGTTTTTT. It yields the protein CASIDQGDPLNEKLFF.

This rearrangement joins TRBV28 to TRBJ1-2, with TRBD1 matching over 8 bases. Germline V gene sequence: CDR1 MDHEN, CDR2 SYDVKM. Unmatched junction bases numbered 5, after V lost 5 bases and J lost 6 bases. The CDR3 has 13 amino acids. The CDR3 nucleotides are TGTGCCAGCAGTGGCGGACAGGGCCATGGCTACACCTTC. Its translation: CASSGGQGHGYTF.

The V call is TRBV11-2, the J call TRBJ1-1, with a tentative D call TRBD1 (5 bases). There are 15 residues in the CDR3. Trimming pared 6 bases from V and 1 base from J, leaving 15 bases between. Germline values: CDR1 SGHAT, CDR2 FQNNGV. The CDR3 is CASRSGLGANTEAFF. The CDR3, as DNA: TGTGCCAGCAGATCAGGGTTGGGTGCGAACACTGAAGCTTTCTTT. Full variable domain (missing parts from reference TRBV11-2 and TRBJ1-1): EAGVAQSPRYKIIEKRQSVAFWCNPISGHATLYWYQQILGQGPKLLIQFQNNGVVDDSQLPKDRFSAERLKGVDSTLKIQPAKLEDSAVYLCASRSGLGANTEAFFGQGTRLTVV.

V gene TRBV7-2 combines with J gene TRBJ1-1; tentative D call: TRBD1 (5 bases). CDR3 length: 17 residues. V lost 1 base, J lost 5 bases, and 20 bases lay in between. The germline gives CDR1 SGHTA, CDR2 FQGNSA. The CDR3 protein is CASSLVGVGSLGTEAFF. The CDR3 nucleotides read TGTGCCAGCAGCTTAGTAGGGGTGGGCTCCTTGGGGACTGAAGCTTTCTTT. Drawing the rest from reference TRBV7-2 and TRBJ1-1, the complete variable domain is GAGVSQSPSNKVTEKGKDVELRCDPISGHTALYWYRQSLGQGLEFLIYFQGNSAPDKSGLPSDRFSAERTGGSVSTLTIQRTQQEDSAVYLCASSLVGVGSLGTEAFFGQGTRLTVV.

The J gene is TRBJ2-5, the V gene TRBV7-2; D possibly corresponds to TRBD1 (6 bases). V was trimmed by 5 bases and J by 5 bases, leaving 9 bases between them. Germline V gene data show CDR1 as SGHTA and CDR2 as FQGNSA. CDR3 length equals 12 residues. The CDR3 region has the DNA TGTGCCAGCAGCGGACAGTCGGAGACCCAGTACTTC. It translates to CASSGQSETQYF.

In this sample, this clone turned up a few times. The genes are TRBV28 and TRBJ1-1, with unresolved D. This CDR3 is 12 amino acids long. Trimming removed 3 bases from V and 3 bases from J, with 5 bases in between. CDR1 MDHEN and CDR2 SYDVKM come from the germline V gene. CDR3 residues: CASSFSDTEAFF. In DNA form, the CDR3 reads TGTGCCAGCAGTTTTTCGGACACTGAAGCTTTCTTT.

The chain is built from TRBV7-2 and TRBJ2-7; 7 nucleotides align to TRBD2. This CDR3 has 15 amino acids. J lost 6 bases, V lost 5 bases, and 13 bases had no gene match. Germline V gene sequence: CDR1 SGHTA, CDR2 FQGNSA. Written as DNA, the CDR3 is TGTGCCAGCAGCCCCCTCCGGGGGGAGGTCGGCGAGCAGTACTTC. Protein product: CASSPLRGEVGEQYF. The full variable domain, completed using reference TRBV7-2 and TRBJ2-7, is GAGVSQSPSNKVTEKGKDVELRCDPISGHTALYWYRQSLGQGLEFLIYFQGNSAPDKSGLPSDRFSAERTGGSVSTLTIQRTQQEDSAVYLCASSPLRGEVGEQYFGPGTRLTVT.

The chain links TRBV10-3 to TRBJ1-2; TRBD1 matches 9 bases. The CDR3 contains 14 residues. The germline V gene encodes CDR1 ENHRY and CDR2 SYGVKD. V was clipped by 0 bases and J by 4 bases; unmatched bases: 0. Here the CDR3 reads CAISESGQGYGYTF. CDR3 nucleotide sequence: TGTGCCATCAGTGAGTCGGGACAGGGCTATGGCTACACCTTC.

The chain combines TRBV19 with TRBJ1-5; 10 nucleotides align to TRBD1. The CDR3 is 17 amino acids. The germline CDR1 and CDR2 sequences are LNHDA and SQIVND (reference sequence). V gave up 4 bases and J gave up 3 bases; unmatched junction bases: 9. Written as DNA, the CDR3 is TGTGCCAGTAGTACTCAAGCGACAGGGGGCATCAATCAGCCCCAGCATTTT. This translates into CASSTQATGGINQPQHF.

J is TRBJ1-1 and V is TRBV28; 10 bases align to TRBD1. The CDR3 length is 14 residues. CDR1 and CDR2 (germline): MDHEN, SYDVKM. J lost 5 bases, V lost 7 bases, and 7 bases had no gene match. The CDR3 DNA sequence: TGTGCCAGCACCCTGGGGGACAGGGGTACTGAAGCTTTCTTT. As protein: CASTLGDRGTEAFF.

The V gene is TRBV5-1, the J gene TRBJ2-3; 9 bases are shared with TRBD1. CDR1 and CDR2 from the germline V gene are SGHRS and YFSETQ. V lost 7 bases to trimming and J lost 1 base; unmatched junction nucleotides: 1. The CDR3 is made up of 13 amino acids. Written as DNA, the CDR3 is TGCGCCAGCCGGACAGGGGGCACAGATACGCAGTATTTT. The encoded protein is CASRTGGTDTQYF.

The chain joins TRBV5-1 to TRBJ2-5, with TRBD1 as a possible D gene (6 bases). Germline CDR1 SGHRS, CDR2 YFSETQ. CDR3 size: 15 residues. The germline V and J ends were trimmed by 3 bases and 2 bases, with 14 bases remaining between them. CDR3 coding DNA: TGCGCCAGCAGCTCCTTCGTGACAGGTCAAGAGACCCAGTACTTC. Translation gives CASSSFVTGQETQYF.

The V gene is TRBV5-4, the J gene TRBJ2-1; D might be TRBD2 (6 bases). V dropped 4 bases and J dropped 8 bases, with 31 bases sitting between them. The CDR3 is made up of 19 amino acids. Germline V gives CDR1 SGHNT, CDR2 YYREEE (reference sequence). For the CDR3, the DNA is TGTGCCAGCAGCCCGCTGAGGTCCTGGGACGGTGGGGGAGGAGATGAGCAGTTCTTC. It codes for CASSPLRSWDGGGGDEQFF.

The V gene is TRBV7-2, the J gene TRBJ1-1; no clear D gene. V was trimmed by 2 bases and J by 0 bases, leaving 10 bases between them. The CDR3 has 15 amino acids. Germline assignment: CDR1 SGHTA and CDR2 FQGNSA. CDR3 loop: CASSLRSGLNTEAFF. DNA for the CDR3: TGTGCCAGCAGCTTAAGATCGGGGTTGAACACTGAAGCTTTCTTT.

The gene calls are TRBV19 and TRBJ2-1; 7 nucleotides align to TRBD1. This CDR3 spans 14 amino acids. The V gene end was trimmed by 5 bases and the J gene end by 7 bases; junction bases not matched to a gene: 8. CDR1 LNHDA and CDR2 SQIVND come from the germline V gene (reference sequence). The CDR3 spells CASSVGQRANEQFF. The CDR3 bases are TGTGCCAGTAGTGTGGGACAGCGCGCGAATGAGCAGTTCTTC.

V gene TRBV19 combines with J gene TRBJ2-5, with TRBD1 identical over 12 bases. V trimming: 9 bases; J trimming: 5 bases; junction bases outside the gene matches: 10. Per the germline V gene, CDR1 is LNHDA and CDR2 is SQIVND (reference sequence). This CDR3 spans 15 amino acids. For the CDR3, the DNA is TGTGCCAGCGGAGTGGGACAGGGGGCAGGGGAGACCCAGTACTTC. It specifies CASGVGQGAGETQYF.

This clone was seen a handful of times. Written as DNA, the CDR3 is TGTGCCAGTAGTCCCCCCGCGGGGGGTCCTACCGGGGAGCTGTTTTTT. This encodes CASSPPAGGPTGELFF. The V gene is TRBV19, the J gene TRBJ2-2; 8 bases match TRBD2. The germline CDR1 and CDR2 sequences are LNHDA and SQIVND (reference sequence). After removal of 5 bases from V and 5 bases from J, the junction contained 10 bases not matched to a gene. CDR3 length: 16 residues.

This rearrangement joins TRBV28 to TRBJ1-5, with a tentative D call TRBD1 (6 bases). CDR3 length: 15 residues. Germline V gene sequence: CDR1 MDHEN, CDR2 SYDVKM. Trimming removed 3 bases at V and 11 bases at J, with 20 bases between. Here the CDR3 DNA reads TGTGCCAGCAGTTTGGGGGGGCAGCTAAGTAAGGCCCAGCATTTT. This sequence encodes CASSLGGQLSKAQHF.

This CDR3 reads CASSMVAGGGSEQYF. In nucleotides, the CDR3 is TGTGCCAGCAGCATGGTAGCGGGAGGGGGAAGCGAGCAGTACTTC. V is TRBV7-2 and J is TRBJ2-7; 11 nucleotides align to TRBD2. Germline loops: CDR1 SGHTA, CDR2 FQGNSA. V lost 5 bases and J lost 6; bases outside the gene matches: 9. The CDR3 sequence is 15 residues long.